A selection of T cell receptor beta chains follows, all from one sample in a study of CD8 T cells in ankylosing spondylitis. One entry per CDR3 protein results from TCRdb running MiXCR on the 5' RACE reads. The sample has roughly 250,000 distinct CDR3 sequences; over 9.5% are singletons. Sequenced sample: blood, either unsorted or a sorted T cell fraction (not recorded which). The source is a male donor with ankylosing spondylitis or in good health (not recorded which). CDR3s include the opening cysteine and the closing phenylalanine or tryptophan. D genes are given only for firm matches. Rows give clone size only sometimes, using once, few, many, or a class for an expanded clone.

D: NA; J: TRBJ2-7; size: NA; V: TRBV11-2; DNA: TGTGCCAGCAGCTTAGATCATCGGACATCCTACGAGCAGTACTTC; CDR3: CASSLDHRTSYEQYF
D: NA; J: TRBJ2-1; size: many; V: TRBV7-2; DNA: TGTGCCAGCAGCTTAGGAGGTTGGCGGAATGAGCAGTTCTTC; CDR3: CASSLGGWRNEQFF
D: TRBD1; J: TRBJ2-5; size: NA; V: TRBV5-1; DNA: TGCGCCAGCAGCTTGGACGTGACAGGGGGCCGAGAGACCCAGTACTTC; CDR3: CASSLDVTGGRETQYF
D: NA; J: TRBJ2-3; size: many; V: TRBV5-1; DNA: TGCGCCAGCAGCTTTGGCGGGGTCACAGATACGCAGTATTTT; CDR3: CASSFGGVTDTQYF
D: TRBD2; J: TRBJ2-2; size: NA; V: TRBV3-1; DNA: TGTGCCAGCAGCCGCTGGACTAGCGGGGTAAAGAACACCGGGGAGCTGTTTTTT; CDR3: CASSRWTSGVKNTGELFF
D: NA; J: TRBJ1-1; size: few; V: TRBV12-5; DNA: TGTGCTAGTGGTTTGGTCCTTCCGGGGGACACTGAAGCTTTCTTT; CDR3: CASGLVLPGDTEAFF
D: NA; J: TRBJ1-1; size: many; V: TRBV20-1; DNA: TGCAGTGCCCGGTTCCGGGAGGACACTGAAGCTTTCTTT; CDR3: CSARFREDTEAFF
D: NA; J: TRBJ1-2; size: many; V: TRBV7-9; DNA: TGTGCCAGCAGCGACGTGGCAGACTTCTATGGCTACACCTTC; CDR3: CASSDVADFYGYTF
D: NA; J: TRBJ1-2; size: few; V: TRBV6-1; DNA: TGTGCCAGCACCCCGATGGACAGATTACCCAACTATGGCTACACCTTC; CDR3: CASTPMDRLPNYGYTF
D: NA; J: TRBJ2-7; size: many; V: TRBV5-1; DNA: TGCGCCAGCAGCTTAAATCCGGGACCCCTAATAGACGAGCAGTACTTC; CDR3: CASSLNPGPLIDEQYF
D: NA; J: TRBJ2-3; size: few; V: TRBV5-6; DNA: TGTGCCAGCAGCTTGCTACAGGGACCCGGTGAGGAGCATACGCAGTATTTT; CDR3: CASSLLQGPGEEHTQYF
D: NA; J: TRBJ2-2; size: many; V: TRBV5-4; DNA: TGTGCCAGCAGCTACGGGGTTAGCGCGAACACCGGGGAGCTGTTTTTT; CDR3: CASSYGVSANTGELFF
D: NA; J: TRBJ2-5; size: many; V: TRBV3-1; DNA: TGTGCCAGCAGCCCAGGAGAGAGCGGCCAAGAGACCCAGTACTTC; CDR3: CASSPGESGQETQYF
D: NA; J: TRBJ2-7; size: NA; V: TRBV5-1; DNA: TGCGCCAGCAGCTTGGAACAGGCCTACGAGCAGTACTTC; CDR3: CASSLEQAYEQYF
D: NA; J: TRBJ1-1; size: NA; V: TRBV30; DNA: TGTGCCTGGAACGGGGGGAACACTGAAGCTTTCTTT; CDR3: CAWNGGNTEAFF
D: NA; J: TRBJ2-7; size: many; V: TRBV5-1; DNA: TGCGCCAGCAGCGTCGGACAGGCGGGGGTTGTACGCTACGAGCAGTACTTC; CDR3: CASSVGQAGVVRYEQYF
D: NA; J: TRBJ2-7; size: many; V: TRBV20-1; DNA: TGCAGTGCTTCCAATGAAGGCTACGAGCAGTACTTC; CDR3: CSASNEGYEQYF
D: TRBD1; J: TRBJ1-5; size: many; V: TRBV12-3/TRBV12-4; DNA: TGTGCCAGCAGTTGGACAGGGGGCGCGGATCAGCCCCAGCATTTT; CDR3: CASSWTGGADQPQHF
D: TRBD1; J: TRBJ2-7; size: many; V: TRBV20-1; DNA: TGCAGTGCTAGATCAGGGACAGGGGTCGAGCAGTACTTC; CDR3: CSARSGTGVEQYF
D: TRBD2; J: TRBJ2-3; size: many; V: TRBV20-1; DNA: TGCAGTGCTAGAGGCTCTAGCGGGGGAACAGATACGCAGTATTTT; CDR3: CSARGSSGGTDTQYF